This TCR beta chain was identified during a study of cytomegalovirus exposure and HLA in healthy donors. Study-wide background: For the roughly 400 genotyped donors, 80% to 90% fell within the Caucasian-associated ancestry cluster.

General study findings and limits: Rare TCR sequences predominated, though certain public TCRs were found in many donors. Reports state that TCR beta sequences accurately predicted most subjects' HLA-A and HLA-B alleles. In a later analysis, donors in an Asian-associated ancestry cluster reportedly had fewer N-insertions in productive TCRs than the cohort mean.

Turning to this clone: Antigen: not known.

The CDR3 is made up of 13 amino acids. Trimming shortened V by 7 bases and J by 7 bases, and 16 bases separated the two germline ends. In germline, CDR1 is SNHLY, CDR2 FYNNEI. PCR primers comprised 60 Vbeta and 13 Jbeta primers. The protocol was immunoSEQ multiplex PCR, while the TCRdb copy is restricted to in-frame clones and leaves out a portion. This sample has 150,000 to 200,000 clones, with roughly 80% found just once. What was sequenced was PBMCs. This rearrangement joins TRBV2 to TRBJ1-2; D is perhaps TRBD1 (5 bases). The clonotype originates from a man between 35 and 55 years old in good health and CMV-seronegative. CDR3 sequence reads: CASIRITGGGYTF. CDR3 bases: TGTGCCAGCATCCGCATCACCGGGGGTGGCTACACCTTC.